This T cell receptor (beta chain) originates from a study of blood T cell repertoires in COVID-19. Across the study: PBMCs, B-cell-depleted T cells, or T cells provided the cDNA or gDNA that made up the material.

Generated by immunoSEQ multiplex PCR, the TCRdb table keeps only in-frame clones and is missing some. Counted here are fewer than 350,000 clones, about 90% occurring once; the ten biggest clones make up about 1.8%. Comments on this clone: Other DNA sequences in this specimen translate into the identical CDR3.

The CDR3 contains 13 residues. V dropped 2 bases and J dropped 4 bases, with 7 bases sitting between them. Germline CDR1 is SGHRS and CDR2 is YFSETQ. The sample taken for sequencing was PBMCs or T cells enriched from blood (not recorded which). This receptor was identified in a woman under 30 with acute COVID-19. J is TRBJ1-5 and V is TRBV5-1; D remains ambiguous. The CDR3 protein is CASSFSGNQPQHF. CDR3 sequence (DNA): TGCGCCAGCAGCTTTTCCGGGAATCAGCCCCAGCATTTT.